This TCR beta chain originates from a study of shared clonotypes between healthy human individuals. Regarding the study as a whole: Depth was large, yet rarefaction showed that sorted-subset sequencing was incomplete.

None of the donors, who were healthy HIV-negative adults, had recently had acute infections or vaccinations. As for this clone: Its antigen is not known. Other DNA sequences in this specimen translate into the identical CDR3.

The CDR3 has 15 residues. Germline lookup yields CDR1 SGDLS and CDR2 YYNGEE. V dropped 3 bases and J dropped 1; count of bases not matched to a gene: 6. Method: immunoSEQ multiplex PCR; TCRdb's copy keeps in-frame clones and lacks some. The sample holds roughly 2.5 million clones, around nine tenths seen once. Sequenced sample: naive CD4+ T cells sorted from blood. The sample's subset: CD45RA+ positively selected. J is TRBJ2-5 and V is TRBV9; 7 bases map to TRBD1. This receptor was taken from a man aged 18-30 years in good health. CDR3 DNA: TGTGCCAGCAGCGGACAGGGTTTAGGCCAAGAGACCCAGTACTTC. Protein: CASSGQGLGQETQYF.